This is a list of T cell receptor beta chains from one sample in a study of human T cells and chemical hapten exposure. TCRdb re-derived calls from the RACE reads in MiXCR, one entry per CDR3 protein. The sample shows approximately 370,000 distinct CDR3 sequences, about 5% of them seen only once. The sample in question was whole blood, obtained in connection with sensitization to the hapten diphenylcyclopropenone (DPC). These receptors came from a woman between 18 and 29 years old with alopecia areata. Some clones in this sample may be carry-over from other donors' samples. Each CDR3 is given with its conserved first and last residue. Each record gives: V gene, J gene, clone size, D gene, CDR3 protein, CDR3 DNA. The D gene is left open where the match is weak. A clone size is listed for some rows: how often the clone was seen (once, few, many), or a class if it is expanded.

TRBV7-8,TRBJ2-7,NA,TRBD1,CASSLVTGDEQYF,TGTGCCAGCAGCTTAGTTACAGGGGATGAGCAGTACTTC
TRBV5-1,TRBJ1-2,many,NA,CASSLDADGYTF,TGCGCCAGCAGCTTGGACGCCGACGGCTACACCTTC
TRBV2,TRBJ2-3,few,TRBD2,CASSEMSGGPNTQYF,TGTGCCAGCAGTGAAATGTCGGGGGGGCCGAATACGCAGTATTTT
TRBV6-6,TRBJ2-3,NA,NA,CASSTPSAPGAQYF,TGTGCCAGCAGCACTCCGAGCGCACCCGGTGCGCAGTATTTT
TRBV14,TRBJ2-2,NA,NA,CASSQAPHDVTGELFF,TGTGCCAGCAGCCAAGCCCCCCATGATGTCACCGGGGAGCTGTTTTTT
TRBV6-2/TRBV6-3,TRBJ1-1,few,TRBD1,CAGGTGANTEAFF,TGTGCCGGGGGGACAGGGGCGAACACTGAAGCTTTCTTT
TRBV19,TRBJ2-7,many,NA,CASGVRDYEQYF,TGTGCCAGTGGTGTCAGAGACTACGAGCAGTACTTC
TRBV28,TRBJ2-2,many,NA,CASSGDFPGELFF,TGTGCCAGCAGCGGGGACTTCCCCGGGGAGCTGTTTTTT
TRBV6-5,TRBJ1-1,many,NA,CASSYNAGGSTEAFF,TGTGCCAGCAGTTACAATGCAGGAGGATCCACTGAAGCTTTCTTT
TRBV12-3/TRBV12-4,TRBJ1-5,NA,NA,CASSFGSSKPQHF,TGTGCCAGCAGTTTTGGCAGTAGCAAGCCCCAGCATTTT
TRBV12-3/TRBV12-4,TRBJ1-3,few,NA,CASSSRTASGNTIYF,TGTGCCAGCAGTAGCCGGACAGCCTCTGGAAACACCATATATTTT
TRBV21-1,TRBJ2-7,many,NA,CASSPRTGGKYEQYF,TGTGCCAGCAGCCCTCGGACAGGGGGTAAATACGAGCAGTACTTC
TRBV12-3/TRBV12-4,TRBJ2-3,many,TRBD2,CASTQSSGVSTDTQYF,TGTGCCAGCACCCAGTCTAGCGGGGTTAGCACAGATACGCAGTATTTT
TRBV28,TRBJ2-7,few,NA,CASIPGSGAVYEQYF,TGTGCCAGCATCCCTGGATCAGGGGCGGTCTACGAGCAGTACTTC
TRBV5-4,TRBJ1-1,few,NA,CATTPGRGQTEAFF,TGTGCTACCACCCCGGGGCGAGGGCAAACTGAAGCTTTCTTT
TRBV25-1,TRBJ2-7,few,TRBD2,CASSGFQRRGDLTYEQYF,TGTGCCAGCAGTGGGTTTCAGAGGCGGGGGGATCTAACCTACGAGCAGTACTTC
TRBV6-2/TRBV6-3,TRBJ2-7,NA,NA,CASSSPDRGAYEQYF,TGTGCCAGCAGTTCCCCGGACAGAGGAGCCTACGAGCAGTACTTC
TRBV14,TRBJ1-6,few,NA,CASSQDPAQGRRPLHF,TGTGCCAGCAGCCAAGATCCAGCCCAGGGTCGGCGACCCCTCCACTTT
TRBV5-1,TRBJ2-2,few,NA,CASSLVRGANTGELFF,TGCGCCAGCAGCTTAGTTCGGGGGGCCAACACCGGGGAGCTGTTTTTT
TRBV12-3/TRBV12-4,TRBJ2-7,many,NA,CASKAGTYYEQYF,TGTGCCAGCAAGGCGGGCACCTACTACGAGCAGTACTTC
TRBV29-1,TRBJ1-1,many,NA,CSVDSVNTEAFF,TGCAGCGTTGATTCAGTGAACACTGAAGCTTTCTTT
TRBV10-3,TRBJ1-4,few,TRBD1,CAISESIQGGEKLFF,TGTGCCATCAGTGAGTCGATCCAGGGGGGTGAAAAACTGTTTTTT
TRBV11-1,TRBJ1-1,NA,NA,CASTWAEGSFTEAFF,TGTGCCAGCACTTGGGCGGAGGGGAGCTTCACTGAAGCTTTCTTT
TRBV7-9,TRBJ1-1,many,NA,CASSSTQNTEAFF,TGTGCCAGCAGCTCGACACAGAACACTGAAGCTTTCTTT
TRBV2,TRBJ1-1,many,NA,CASSESRRREAFF,TGTGCCAGCAGTGAAAGTAGGAGGAGGGAAGCTTTCTTT
TRBV7-9,TRBJ2-7,many,NA,CASSTGKYEQYF,TGTGCCAGCAGCACAGGGAAATACGAGCAGTACTTC
TRBV11-2,TRBJ2-1,many,TRBD1,CASSTRTGENEQFF,TGTGCCAGCAGCACCCGGACAGGGGAGAATGAGCAGTTCTTC
TRBV29-1,TRBJ2-4,many,TRBD2,CSVGGLAGGSWYF,TGCAGCGTGGGGGGACTAGCGGGTGGGAGTTGGTACTTC
TRBV4-3,TRBJ2-1,few,TRBD2,CASSRLSGGYNEQFF,TGCGCCAGCAGCCGACTTAGCGGGGGGTACAATGAGCAGTTCTTC
TRBV27,TRBJ1-6,NA,NA,CASSPRGKSPLHF,TGTGCCAGCAGTCCCCGGGGCAAATCACCCCTCCACTTT
TRBV5-5,TRBJ1-2,NA,NA,CASSLAVGVESYGYTF,TGTGCCAGCAGCTTGGCCGTGGGGGTCGAGAGCTATGGCTACACCTTC
TRBV6-2/TRBV6-3,TRBJ1-3,NA,NA,CASKEQDTIYF,TGTGCCAGCAAGGAACAGGACACCATATATTTT